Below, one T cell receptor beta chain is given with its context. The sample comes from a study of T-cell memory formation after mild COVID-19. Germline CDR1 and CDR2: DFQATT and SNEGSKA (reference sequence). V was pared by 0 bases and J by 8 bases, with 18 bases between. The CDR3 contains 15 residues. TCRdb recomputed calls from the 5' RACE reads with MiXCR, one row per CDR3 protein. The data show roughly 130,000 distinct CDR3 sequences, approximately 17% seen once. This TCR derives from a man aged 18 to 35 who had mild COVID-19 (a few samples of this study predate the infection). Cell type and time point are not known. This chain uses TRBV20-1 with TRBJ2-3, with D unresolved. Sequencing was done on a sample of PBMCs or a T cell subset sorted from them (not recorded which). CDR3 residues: CSARDRPSGQGTQYF. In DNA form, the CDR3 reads TGCAGTGCTAGAGATAGGCCCTCGGGTCAAGGTACGCAGTATTTT.